This T cell receptor (beta chain) came from a study of PD-L1 blockade in urothelial cancer. The overall study: Patients with male sex and bladder-origin urothelial cancer accounted for about 85% of the 29 enrolled.

General observations from the study: Lower pretreatment blood TCR clonality, under the median, predicted better survival, researchers reported. Expansion of tumor-associated blood clones at 3 weeks was greater in durable-benefit patients.

This clone appeared once. Its antigen remains unidentified. Time point meaning: pretreatment peripheral blood. Every PCR got spiked synthetic TCR analog templates. Only in-frame clones appear in the TCRdb table, and some are missing; sequencing was by immunoSEQ multiplex PCR. Among 40,000 to 55,000 clones listed, roughly 90% were seen once. The V and J ends lost 3 bases and 2 bases, in that order; junction bases with no gene match: 4. The CDR3 is made up of 15 amino acids. Germline loops: CDR1 SGHVS, CDR2 FNYEAQ. The starting material was PBMCs, obtained around atezolizumab (anti-PD-L1) treatment. V gene TRBV7-6 combines with J gene TRBJ2-7; 10 bases map to TRBD1. This clonotype originated in a donor aged 40 or older with urothelial cancer. The CDR3 loop is CASSLGTGDPYEQYF. CDR3 nucleotide sequence: TGTGCCAGCAGCTTGGGGACAGGGGATCCCTACGAGCAGTACTTC.